Below, 23 T cell receptor beta chains from the same sample are listed, as sequenced in a study of cytomegalovirus exposure and HLA in healthy donors. It was with 60 Vbeta and 13 Jbeta primers that the PCR ran. Sequencing was performed with immunoSEQ multiplex PCR; in TCRdb, only in-frame clones are kept and a portion is missing. The sample totals tens of thousands of clones. Sequencing used PBMCs. The receptors come from a male donor in good health and CMV-seronegative.

This sequence joins TRBV6-6 and TRBJ1-1; D is uncertain. The CDR3 has 13 amino acids. The V and J ends lost 6 bases and 3 bases respectively, with 11 bases between them. Germline CDR1 and CDR2: MNHNY and SVGAGI (reference sequence). The DNA for the CDR3 is TGTGCCAGCAGGACCGGGAGGGACACTGAAGCTTTCTTT. Translated, it gives CASRTGRDTEAFF.

The rearrangement links TRBV25-1 to TRBJ2-5; D gene unclear. The CDR3 spans 16 residues. The V end was cut by 1 base, the J end by 0 bases, with 12 bases between. Germline V lookup: CDR1 MGHDK, CDR2 SYGVNS. The CDR3 sequence: CASSELVNPDQETQYF. In DNA, the CDR3 is TGTGCCAGCAGTGAATTGGTAAATCCGGACCAAGAGACCCAGTACTTC.

The V and J genes are TRBV6-1 and TRBJ2-7; TRBD1 agrees at 8 bases. The germline CDR1 and CDR2 sequences are MNHNS and SASEGT. V shed 6 bases and J 3 bases; nucleotides not matched to a gene: 10. CDR3 length: 15 residues. The CDR3 reads CASSPRPGQVYEQYF. CDR3 DNA: TGTGCCAGCAGCCCGAGGCCGGGACAGGTCTACGAGCAGTACTTC.

The chain carries TRBV18 and TRBJ1-4; TRBD1 might be the D (5 bases). The CDR3 contains 17 residues. V was clipped by 1 base and J by 1 base, with 13 bases between them. Germline CDR1 reads KGHSH; CDR2 reads LQKENI. The chain's CDR3 is CASSPQGSLGTNEKLFF. CDR3 coding DNA: TGTGCCAGCTCACCACAGGGGTCTTTAGGAACTAATGAAAAACTGTTTTTT.

V gene TRBV30 combines with J gene TRBJ2-7, with 8 bases aligning to TRBD1. The CDR3 is 14 residues long. Germline CDR1 GTSNPN, CDR2 SVGIG (reference sequence). Trimming took 5 bases from V and 3 from J; bases not matched to a gene: 9. For the CDR3, the DNA is TGTGCCTGGCAATCAGCACAGGGGGACTACGAGCAGTACTTC. It translates to CAWQSAQGDYEQYF.

The V gene is TRBV5-1, the J gene TRBJ2-1; 14 positions match TRBD2. V lost 3 bases and J lost 5; bases outside the gene matches: 7. The CDR3 is 17 residues long. CDR1 SGHRS and CDR2 YFSETQ come from the germline V gene. CDR3 coding DNA: TGCGCCAGCAGCTGGGGACTAGCGGGGGCAATAAACAATGAGCAGTTCTTC. Its protein is CASSWGLAGAINNEQFF.

V usage is TRBV5-8 and J usage is TRBJ2-7; D is possibly TRBD1 (5 bases). Trimming removed 4 bases at V and 0 bases at J, with 14 bases between. There are 15 residues in the CDR3. Per germline, CDR1 SGHTS and CDR2 YDEGEE. The CDR3 loop is CASSLGLGSSYEQYF. The CDR3 DNA reads TGTGCCAGCAGCCTGGGGCTAGGTAGCTCCTACGAGCAGTACTTC.

This chain links TRBV4-1 with TRBJ2-7; TRBD2 matches at 9 bases. The CDR3 spans 15 residues. Trimming took 0 bases from V and 2 from J; bases not matched to a gene: 2. Germline V gene data show CDR1 as MGHRA and CDR2 as YSYEKL. DNA of the CDR3: TGCGCCAGCAGCCAAGATCCTAGCGGGGCCTACGAGCAGTACTTC. Protein product: CASSQDPSGAYEQYF.

This chain joins TRBV5-1 and TRBJ1-1, with 10 bases identical to TRBD1. Germline lookup yields CDR1 SGHRS and CDR2 YFSETQ. V was clipped by 1 base and J by 0 bases; unmatched bases: 3. This CDR3 contains 16 residues. CDR3 nucleotides: TGCGCCAGCAGCTTGACGGGACAGGGGTTGAACACTGAAGCTTTCTTT. It specifies CASSLTGQGLNTEAFF. Full variable domain (outside the CDR3, taken from reference TRBV5-1 and TRBJ1-1): KAGVTQTPRYLIKTRGQQVTLSCSPISGHRSVSWYQQTPGQGLQFLFEYFSETQRNKGNFPGRFSGRQFSNSRSEMNVSTLELGDSALYLCASSLTGQGLNTEAFFGQGTRLTVV.

The V and J genes are TRBV5-6 and TRBJ1-2, with D possibly matching TRBD1 (6 bases). With 4 bases removed from V and 4 bases from J, the gap between germline ends came to 11 bases. The CDR3 length is 13 residues. Germline V gives CDR1 SGHDT, CDR2 YYEEEE. The CDR3 protein is CASSVAGAYGYTF. In DNA form, the CDR3 reads TGTGCCAGCAGCGTCGCGGGGGCCTATGGCTACACCTTC. Supplemented by reference TRBV5-6 and TRBJ1-2, the full variable domain reads DAGVTQSPTHLIKTRGQQVTLRCSPKSGHDTVSWYQQALGQGPQFIFQYYEEEERQRGNFPDRFSGHQFPNYSSELNVNALLLGDSALYLCASSVAGAYGYTFGSGTRLTVV.

The CDR3 DNA follows: TGCGCCAGCAGCCTACAGGATCCCACTAGCTACACCTTC. Translation gives CASSLQDPTSYTF. The V gene is TRBV5-1, the J gene TRBJ1-2; a weak D match, TRBD1 (5 bases). Germline values: CDR1 SGHRS, CDR2 YFSETQ. The CDR3 runs 13 residues. Trimming cost V 4 bases and J 9 bases, with 16 bases left between them.

CDR3 DNA: TGTGCCAGCACACAGGGCTACAATCAGCCCCAGCATTTT. Translating it yields CASTQGYNQPQHF. The V gene is TRBV6-5, the J gene TRBJ1-5, with D possibly being TRBD1 (6 bases). Germline V gene sequence: CDR1 MNHEY, CDR2 SVGAGI. This CDR3 has 13 amino acids. Trimming shortened V by 7 bases and J by 3 bases, and 10 bases separated the two germline ends.

The V call is TRBV5-1, the J call TRBJ1-3; D uncertain. This CDR3 contains 16 residues. Germline CDR1 SGHRS, CDR2 YFSETQ. The germline V and J ends were trimmed by 2 bases and 0 bases, with 12 bases remaining between them. The CDR3 region has the DNA TGCGCCAGCAGCTTATCTGCCGGGTCCTCTGGAAACACCATATATTTT. Translation: CASSLSAGSSGNTIYF.

The J gene is TRBJ2-7, the V gene TRBV5-6, with TRBD2 matching over 14 bases. The CDR3 extends over 14 amino acids. The V gene's germline CDR1 is SGHDT and CDR2 YYEEEE. V was pared by 6 bases and J by 6 bases, with 5 bases of the junction left unmatched. The CDR3 here is CASKRGLAGVEQYF. DNA for the CDR3: TGTGCCAGCAAAAGGGGACTAGCGGGGGTCGAGCAGTACTTC.

The chain recombines TRBV6-5 with TRBJ2-3; weak D call: TRBD2 (7 bases). V shed 6 bases and J shed 1 base, with 14 bases lying between them. The germline gives CDR1 MNHEY, CDR2 SVGAGI. The CDR3 length is 15 residues. For the CDR3, the DNA is TGTGCCAGCAGCACCGGGGGGCGCGGCACAGATACGCAGTATTTT. Protein sequence: CASSTGGRGTDTQYF.

The chain combines TRBV7-9 with TRBJ1-1; D gene ambiguous. V was trimmed by 2 bases and J by 0 bases, leaving 4 bases between them. The CDR3 has 13 residues. Germline assignment: CDR1 SEHNR and CDR2 FQNEAQ (reference sequence). This CDR3 is CASSLYLNTEAFF. Here the CDR3 DNA reads TGTGCCAGCAGCTTATATCTGAACACTGAAGCTTTCTTT.

The genes are TRBV7-2 and TRBJ2-3; 9 positions agree with TRBD2. The CDR3 contains 16 residues. Germline CDR1 is SGHTA and CDR2 is FQGNSA. V trimming: 3 bases; J trimming: 1 base; junction bases outside the gene matches: 5. CDR3 DNA sequence: TGTGCCAGCAGCTTTCTTAGCGGGGGCCGCACAGATACGCAGTATTTT. It codes for CASSFLSGGRTDTQYF. Looking up the rest from reference TRBV7-2 and TRBJ2-3 gives the full variable domain: GAGVSQSPSNKVTEKGKDVELRCDPISGHTALYWYRQSLGQGLEFLIYFQGNSAPDKSGLPSDRFSAERTGGSVSTLTIQRTQQEDSAVYLCASSFLSGGRTDTQYFGPGTRLTVL.

The chain uses TRBV6-5 and TRBJ2-7; 8 nucleotides align to TRBD1. After removal of 3 bases from V and 2 bases from J, the junction contained 3 bases not matched to a gene. This CDR3 has 14 residues. The germline CDR1 and CDR2 sequences are MNHEY and SVGAGI. CDR3 DNA: TGTGCCAGCAGTTATGGGACAGGCCCCTACGAGCAGTACTTC. Its protein is CASSYGTGPYEQYF.

The V call is TRBV7-3, the J call TRBJ2-2; perhaps TRBD2 as D (7 bases). The CDR3 runs 16 residues. CDR1 is SGHTA, CDR2 FQGTGA, per germline. Trimming removed 5 bases from V and 5 bases from J, with 18 bases in between. The CDR3 spells CASSPMGGAGTGELFF. CDR3 bases: TGTGCCAGCAGCCCCATGGGGGGGGCGGGGACCGGGGAGCTGTTTTTT.

This chain uses TRBV10-1 with TRBJ1-5; D might be TRBD1 (6 bases). V was cut by 8 bases and J by 2 bases, with 16 bases left in between. The CDR3 totals 15 residues. Germline V gene sequence: CDR1 WNHNN, CDR2 SYGVQD (reference sequence). CDR3 sequence: CASVQGSGRNQPQHF. Written as DNA, the CDR3 is TGCGCCAGCGTCCAGGGGAGTGGACGCAATCAGCCCCAGCATTTT.

This rearrangement joins TRBV29-1 to TRBJ2-5; D is perhaps TRBD1 (5 bases). Germline assignment: CDR1 SQVTM and CDR2 ANQGSEA. Trimming stripped 7 bases from V and 4 bases from J, with 13 bases between. CDR3 length equals 12 residues. The CDR3 DNA reads TGCAGCGGTGGCAGGGCCAGAGAGACCCAGTACTTC. It encodes CSGGRARETQYF.

This chain joins TRBV5-1 and TRBJ1-1; no reliable D call. The CDR3 length is 16 residues. Looked up from germline, CDR1 is SGHRS and CDR2 is YFSETQ. With 0 bases removed from V and 5 bases from J, the gap between germline ends came to 17 bases. CDR3 coding DNA: TGCGCCAGCAGCTTGGGCGCAGGCCGGGGAGATACTGAAGCTTTCTTT. This sequence encodes CASSLGAGRGDTEAFF.

The chain has TRBV5-1 and TRBJ2-2; 9 bases agree with TRBD2. Trimming at V came to 0 bases and at J to 6 bases, leaving 0 bases not matched to a gene. Germline V gene lookup returns CDR1 SGHRS and CDR2 YFSETQ. This CDR3 contains 14 residues. CDR3 sequence: CASSLASGAGELFF. CDR3 DNA: TGCGCCAGCAGCTTGGCTAGCGGGGCCGGGGAGCTGTTTTTT. The entire variable domain, with the rest obtained from reference TRBV5-1 and TRBJ2-2, is as follows: KAGVTQTPRYLIKTRGQQVTLSCSPISGHRSVSWYQQTPGQGLQFLFEYFSETQRNKGNFPGRFSGRQFSNSRSEMNVSTLELGDSALYLCASSLASGAGELFFGEGSRLTVL.